This record covers a single T cell receptor (beta chain). Its antigen is not known. The entry originates in a study of graft-versus-host responses after intestinal transplantation. About the study: Recipients got multivisceral, liver-intestinal, or isolated intestinal transplants.

In germline, CDR1 is SGHAT, CDR2 FQNNGV. The CDR3 runs to 18 residues. Some clones are missing from TCRdb's copy, which holds only in-frame ones; the method was immunoSEQ multiplex PCR. The sample contains tens of thousands of clones, approximately 95% of which appear only once. Regarding the study as a whole: GvH clones occurred in recipient marrow; some first appeared in ileum or blood. Early post-transplant HvG declines showed an association with peak circulating GvH clone levels.

The source of this sequence is a human donor who was the organ donor for an intestinal transplant. Here the sequenced sample was unstimulated CD8+ T cells sorted from spleen or lymph node cells, taken before transplant. The genes are TRBV11-2 and TRBJ2-5; 8 nucleotides line up with TRBD1. The end of the DNA aligns better with TRBJ2-7, so the J call may be wrong. This CDR3 reads CASSLVTFGTGFTYEQYF. The CDR3 region has the DNA TGTGCCAGCAGCTTAGTCACCTTCGGGACAGGTTTTACCTACGAGCAGTACTTC.